This T cell receptor beta chain was identified in a study of shared clonotypes between healthy human individuals. CDR3 size: 13 residues. Trimming at V came to 10 bases and at J to 7 bases, leaving 9 bases not matched to a gene. Germline loops: CDR1 ENHRY, CDR2 SYGVKD. Naive CD45RA+ and memory CD45RA-negative subsets were split from CD4+ cells. Deep was the level at which the assay was run. Genomic DNA from each subset was divided evenly over several immunoSEQ plates. DNA at 150 to 250 ng, roughly 30,000 T cell genomes, went into sorted-subset replicate PCRs. The repertoire was sequenced with immunoSEQ multiplex PCR; TCRdb's copy has only in-frame clones and lacks some. The sample holds about 1 million clones, roughly 80% seen once.

The gene calls are TRBV10-3 and TRBJ1-5; TRBD1 matches at 8 bases. The sample was memory CD4+ T cells sorted from blood. The subset is: CD45RA-negative fraction. This TCR derives from a man aged 18 to 35 in good health. The CDR3 region is CATRTGLEQPQHF. CDR3 nucleotides: TGTGCCACCAGGACAGGGCTTGAACAGCCCCAGCATTTT.